This T cell receptor (beta chain) stems from a study of blood T cell repertoires in COVID-19. This CDR3 region has 19 residues. Looked up from germline, CDR1 is SSHAT and CDR2 is FNYEAQ (reference sequence). About this clone: Germline is not matched at one junction end, which may reflect a read error.

The protocol was immunoSEQ multiplex PCR, while the TCRdb copy is restricted to in-frame clones and leaves out a portion. The data contain 150,000 to 200,000 clones, roughly 89% of them singletons. Sequenced sample: peripheral blood. The chain joins TRBV7-7 to TRBJ2-1; 13 nucleotides agree with TRBD2. This receptor was obtained from a human donor in a cohort sampled during active COVID-19. CDR3 in DNA: TGTGCTAGCAGCTTAGGACTGAGAACCGGGACTAGCGGGATCAATGAGCAGTTCTTC. Protein: CASSLGLRTGTSGINEQFF.